A selection of T cell receptor beta chains follows, all from one sample in a study of blood T cell repertoires in COVID-19. This table comes from immunoSEQ multiplex PCR, and its TCRdb copy is limited to in-frame clones, with some not included. The table shows some 200,000 clones, with just over 90% occurring only once. Source material: peripheral blood. These receptors were obtained from a man in his thirties or forties with acute or convalescent COVID-19. The CDR3 runs from the conserved cysteine through the conserved F or W. A D gene is named only where the DNA matches it firmly. Clone size is not always given. Where it is, it says once, few, many or a class for expanded clones.

size,D,J,length,V,CDR3,DNA
.,TRBD2,TRBJ2-1,19,TRBV28,CASSFPISGSVRFDNEQFF,TGTGCCAGCAGTTTCCCGATTAGCGGGAGTGTTAGGTTCGACAATGAGCAGTTCTTC
.,TRBD1,TRBJ1-5,14,TRBV3-1/TRBV3-2,CASSPDRVPQPQHF,TGTGCCAGCAGCCCGGACAGGGTGCCTCAGCCCCAGCATTTT
.,TRBD1,TRBJ1-2,12,TRBV30,CAWTRDRDGYTF,TGTGCCTGGACCCGGGACAGGGACGGCTACACCTTC
few,.,TRBJ1-2,13,TRBV30,CAWNPGGVYGYTF,TGTGCCTGGAATCCTGGGGGGGTCTATGGCTACACCTTC
.,.,TRBJ2-2,16,TRBV14,CASSPQAGNPTGELFF,TGTGCCAGCAGCCCCCAGGCCGGTAACCCCACCGGGGAGCTGTTTTTT
.,.,TRBJ1-5,16,TRBV10-1,CASRVPKRASNQPQHF,TGCGCCAGCAGGGTTCCAAAGAGGGCCAGCAATCAGCCCCAGCATTTT
.,TRBD1,TRBJ2-1,13,TRBV4-1,CASSLTGQGEQFF,TGCGCCAGCAGCCTGACAGGGCAGGGCGAGCAGTTCTTC
.,TRBD1,TRBJ2-7,18,TRBV11-2,CASSSLPIDRALSYEQYF,TGTGCCAGCAGCTCCCTCCCCATCGACAGGGCCCTCTCCTACGAGCAGTACTTC
few,TRBD1,TRBJ2-7,14,TRBV28,CASKYRDRNYEQYF,TGTGCCAGCAAATACCGGGACAGGAACTACGAGCAGTACTTC
.,.,TRBJ2-5,12,TRBV5-4,CASSPFQETQYF,TGTGCCAGCAGCCCCTTTCAAGAGACCCAGTACTTC
.,TRBD2,TRBJ2-3,18,TRBV7-3,CASSLTSSGRAGTDTQYF,TGTGCCAGCAGCTTAACGTCTAGCGGGAGGGCCGGCACAGATACGCAGTATTTT
.,.,TRBJ2-2,15,TRBV25-1,CASSSARANTGELFF,TGTGCCAGCAGTTCTGCCAGGGCGAACACCGGGGAGCTGTTTTTT
.,.,TRBJ2-3,17,TRBV5-4,CASSSQLLALRTDTQYF,TGTGCCAGCAGCTCCCAGCTCCTAGCGTTGCGCACAGATACGCAGTATTTT
.,TRBD1,TRBJ2-7,14,TRBV25-1,CASAATGASYEQYF,TGTGCCAGCGCGGCGACAGGGGCATCCTACGAGCAGTACTTC
.,.,TRBJ1-1,14,TRBV18,CASSRVARNTEAFF,TGTGCCAGCTCCCGGGTGGCTCGTAACACTGAAGCTTTCTTT
.,.,TRBJ2-3,14,TRBV20-1,CSASRGFNTDTQYF,TGCAGTGCTAGTCGCGGGTTCAACACAGATACGCAGTATTTT
.,.,TRBJ2-1,15,TRBV2,CASSDWSGIDNEQFF,TGTGCCAGCAGTGATTGGTCAGGCATTGACAATGAGCAGTTCTTC
.,TRBD1,TRBJ1-6,18,TRBV5-5,CASSLRGPLSSYNSPLHF,TGTGCCAGCAGCTTAAGGGGGCCCCTGAGCTCCTATAATTCACCCCTCCACTTT
.,TRBD1,TRBJ2-1,15,TRBV5-1,CASRRQGSSYNEQFF,TGCGCCAGCAGGCGACAGGGGAGCTCCTACAATGAGCAGTTCTTC
.,TRBD1,TRBJ1-1,15,TRBV6-5,CASSSPGTGNTEAFF,TGTGCCAGCAGTTCTCCGGGGACAGGGAACACTGAAGCTTTCTTT
.,TRBD2,TRBJ2-1,16,TRBV7-3,CASSLFASGGANEQFF,TGTGCCAGCAGCTTATTCGCTAGCGGGGGGGCCAATGAGCAGTTCTTC
.,.,TRBJ1-2,15,TRBV28,CASSSRVRTAYGYTF,TGTGCCAGCAGTTCGAGGGTACGTACAGCCTATGGCTACACCTTC
.,TRBD1,TRBJ1-2,16,TRBV19,CASTSGASGGIYGYTF,TGTGCCAGTACTTCAGGGGCCTCAGGGGGGATCTATGGCTACACCTTC
.,TRBD1,TRBJ1-6,16,TRBV28,CASSSYGTGGNSPLHF,TGTGCCAGCAGTTCCTACGGGACAGGGGGAAATTCACCCCTCCACTTT
.,.,TRBJ2-7,15,TRBV5-6,CASRRQVTSYEEQYF,TGTGCCAGCAGAAGACAGGTTACCTCCTACGAAGAGCAGTACTTC
.,.,TRBJ1-5,14,TRBV5-1,CASSPRGGWQPQHF,TGCGCCAGCAGCCCGCGCGGGGGGTGGCAGCCCCAGCATTTT
once,.,TRBJ1-6,15,TRBV30,CAWSRGTPLNSPLHF,TGTGCCTGGAGTAGGGGGACCCCGCTTAATTCACCCCTCCACTTT
.,.,TRBJ1-5,15,TRBV27,CASGVPTHSNQPQHF,TGTGCCAGCGGAGTCCCTACCCATAGCAATCAGCCCCAGCATTTT
.,.,TRBJ1-1,12,TRBV28,CASSTGSLGAFF,TGTGCCAGCAGTACAGGGTCGCTGGGAGCTTTCTTT
once,.,TRBJ2-5,14,TRBV2,CASSLEGQGGTQYF,TGTGCCAGCAGCCTGGAGGGGCAGGGTGGGACCCAGTACTTC
.,TRBD1,TRBJ1-2,13,TRBV25-1,CASQRTGSYGYTF,TGTGCCAGCCAACGGACAGGGAGCTATGGCTACACCTTC
.,.,TRBJ2-1,15,TRBV5-1,CASSLLGGDRNEQFF,TGCGCCAGCAGCCTGCTTGGCGGGGATAGGAATGAGCAGTTCTTC
.,.,TRBJ1-2,11,TRBV5-1,CASMDQGGYTF,TGCGCCAGCATGGACCAGGGAGGCTACACCTTC
.,.,TRBJ1-4,15,TRBV5-5,CASSLMGQTFEKLFF,TGTGCCAGCAGCTTGATGGGGCAGACCTTTGAAAAACTGTTTTTT
.,TRBD1,TRBJ1-1,13,TRBV30,CAWKNTGETEAFF,TGTGCCTGGAAGAACACAGGGGAGACTGAAGCTTTCTTT
.,.,TRBJ1-6,15,TRBV6-1,CASSEAGFYNSPLHF,TGTGCCAGCAGTGAGGCAGGGTTCTATAATTCACCCCTCCACTTT
.,.,TRBJ1-1,14,TRBV28,CASSLTEQNTEAFF,TGTGCCAGCAGTTTAACCGAACAGAACACTGAAGCTTTCTTT
.,.,TRBJ1-1,13,TRBV18,CASSPPSLGEAFF,TGTGCCAGCTCACCACCGTCGTTGGGCGAAGCTTTCTTT
.,TRBD2,TRBJ2-7,15,TRBV28,CASSQRTSGGYEQYF,TGTGCCAGCAGCCAGAGGACTAGCGGAGGCTACGAGCAGTACTTC
.,.,TRBJ2-3,14,TRBV19,CASSTGTSTDTQYF,TGTGCCAGTAGTACGGGAACTAGCACAGATACGCAGTATTTT
once,.,TRBJ2-2,12,TRBV19,CASSPYTGELFF,TGTGCCAGTAGTCCCTACACCGGGGAGCTGTTTTTT
.,.,TRBJ2-5,12,TRBV30,CAWSMEGETQYF,TGTGCCTGGAGTATGGAGGGTGAGACCCAGTACTTC